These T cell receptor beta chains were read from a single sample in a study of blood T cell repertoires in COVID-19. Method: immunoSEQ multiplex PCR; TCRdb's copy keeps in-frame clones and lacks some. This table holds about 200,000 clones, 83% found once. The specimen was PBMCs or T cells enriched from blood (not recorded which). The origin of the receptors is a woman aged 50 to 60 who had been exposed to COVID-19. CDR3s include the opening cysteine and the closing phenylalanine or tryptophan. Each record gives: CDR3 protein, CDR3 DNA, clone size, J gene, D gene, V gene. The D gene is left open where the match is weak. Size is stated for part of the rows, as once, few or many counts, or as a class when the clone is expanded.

CDR3 protein: CASSLGLAGDTQYF
CDR3 DNA: TGTGCCAGCAGCCTGGGACTAGCGGGGGATACGCAGTATTTT
clone size: -
J gene: TRBJ2-3
D gene: TRBD2
V gene: TRBV27

CDR3 protein: CASSLSKRTEAFF
CDR3 DNA: TGTGCCAGCAGCCTTTCTAAGCGCACTGAAGCTTTCTTT
clone size: -
J gene: TRBJ1-1
D gene: -
V gene: TRBV3-1/TRBV3-2

CDR3 protein: CASSLSRESGYTF
CDR3 DNA: TGTGCCAGCAGTTTAAGCAGGGAATCTGGCTACACCTTC
clone size: -
J gene: TRBJ1-2
D gene: -
V gene: TRBV28

CDR3 protein: CASSPDSVTNYGYTF
CDR3 DNA: TGCGCCAGCAGCCCGGACAGTGTAACTAACTATGGCTACACCTTC
clone size: -
J gene: TRBJ1-2
D gene: -
V gene: TRBV4-3

CDR3 protein: CASSPTGVTQYF
CDR3 DNA: TGTGCCAGCAGCCCCACCGGGGTGACCCAGTACTTC
clone size: -
J gene: TRBJ2-5
D gene: -
V gene: TRBV6-6

CDR3 protein: CASSRPTGQEKNTIYF
CDR3 DNA: TGTGCCAGCAGTCGACCGACGGGACAGGAGAAAAACACCATATATTTT
clone size: once
J gene: TRBJ1-3
D gene: TRBD1
V gene: TRBV28

CDR3 protein: CASSIAIGSNQPQHF
CDR3 DNA: TGTGCCAGTAGTATAGCGATCGGGAGCAATCAGCCCCAGCATTTT
clone size: -
J gene: TRBJ1-5
D gene: -
V gene: TRBV19

CDR3 protein: CASSLSRSTEAFF
CDR3 DNA: TGTGCCAGCAGCTTATCTCGTAGCACTGAAGCTTTCTTT
clone size: -
J gene: TRBJ1-1
D gene: -
V gene: TRBV11-2

CDR3 protein: CASSVEAGSSGNTIYF
CDR3 DNA: TGTGCCAGCAGCGTTGAGGCGGGGAGCTCTGGAAACACCATATATTTT
clone size: once
J gene: TRBJ1-3
D gene: -
V gene: TRBV9

CDR3 protein: CAIRTGTGEPEAFF
CDR3 DNA: TGTGCCATCAGAACCGGGACAGGCGAACCTGAAGCTTTCTTT
clone size: -
J gene: TRBJ1-1
D gene: TRBD1
V gene: TRBV10-3

CDR3 protein: CASSSSMNTEAFF
CDR3 DNA: TGTGCCAGCTCGTCAAGCATGAACACTGAAGCTTTCTTT
clone size: -
J gene: TRBJ1-1
D gene: -
V gene: TRBV18

CDR3 protein: CASSPQQGLNTEAFF
CDR3 DNA: TGTGCCAGCAGCCCGCAACAGGGCCTGAACACTGAAGCTTTCTTT
clone size: once
J gene: TRBJ1-1
D gene: -
V gene: TRBV7-2

CDR3 protein: CASSQVIAGNEQFF
CDR3 DNA: TGTGCCAGCAGCCAAGTGATAGCGGGGAATGAGCAGTTCTTC
clone size: -
J gene: TRBJ2-1
D gene: TRBD2
V gene: TRBV3-1/TRBV3-2

CDR3 protein: CASSQVGGGANTQYF
CDR3 DNA: TGTGCCAGCAGCCAAGTTGGCGGGGGGGCCAATACGCAGTATTTT
clone size: -
J gene: TRBJ2-3
D gene: TRBD2
V gene: TRBV4-2

CDR3 protein: CASSDGISGNTIYF
CDR3 DNA: TGTGCCAGCAGTGACGGGATCTCTGGAAACACCATATATTTT
clone size: few
J gene: TRBJ1-3
D gene: -
V gene: TRBV6-1

CDR3 protein: CAGGVLGYGYTF
CDR3 DNA: TGTGCCGGAGGGGTTCTCGGCTATGGCTACACCTTC
clone size: -
J gene: TRBJ1-2
D gene: -
V gene: TRBV6-5

CDR3 protein: CATSRDLQGVRSAQHF
CDR3 DNA: TGTGCCACCAGCAGAGACCTGCAGGGTGTACGATCAGCCCAGCATTTT
clone size: -
J gene: TRBJ1-5
D gene: -
V gene: TRBV15

CDR3 protein: CASSAGQPGEQYF
CDR3 DNA: TGTGCCAGCAGCGCGGGACAGCCGGGCGAGCAGTACTTC
clone size: -
J gene: TRBJ2-7
D gene: TRBD1
V gene: TRBV9

CDR3 protein: CASSPGQGVGLTEAFF
CDR3 DNA: TGCGCCAGCAGTCCCGGACAGGGGGTAGGGCTCACTGAAGCTTTCTTT
clone size: -
J gene: TRBJ1-1
D gene: TRBD1
V gene: TRBV5-1

CDR3 protein: CASSLWAMAGGYNEQFF
CDR3 DNA: TGTGCCAGCAGCTTATGGGCTATGGCAGGGGGTTACAATGAGCAGTTCTTC
clone size: -
J gene: TRBJ2-1
D gene: TRBD1
V gene: TRBV7-9

CDR3 protein: CASRPRGGGYEQYF
CDR3 DNA: TGTGCCAGCAGACCCCGTGGGGGAGGCTACGAGCAGTACTTC
clone size: -
J gene: TRBJ2-7
D gene: -
V gene: TRBV6-6

CDR3 protein: CASSHGTGRGSYEQYF
CDR3 DNA: TGTGCCAGTAGTCACGGGACAGGGCGAGGATCCTACGAGCAGTACTTC
clone size: once
J gene: TRBJ2-7
D gene: TRBD1
V gene: TRBV19

CDR3 protein: CASSEASYEQYF
CDR3 DNA: TGTGCCAGCAGTGAGGCCTCCTACGAGCAGTACTTC
clone size: -
J gene: TRBJ2-7
D gene: -
V gene: TRBV2

CDR3 protein: CASRLGDREGEQYF
CDR3 DNA: TGTGCCAGCAGATTAGGGGACAGAGAGGGCGAGCAGTACTTC
clone size: -
J gene: TRBJ2-7
D gene: TRBD1
V gene: TRBV6-5

CDR3 protein: CASSIILNTGELFF
CDR3 DNA: TGTGCCAGTAGTATAATTCTCAACACCGGGGAGCTGTTTTTT
clone size: -
J gene: TRBJ2-2
D gene: -
V gene: TRBV19

CDR3 protein: CASSKQGAGTEAFF
CDR3 DNA: TGTGCCAGCAGCAAACAGGGGGCTGGGACTGAAGCTTTCTTT
clone size: -
J gene: TRBJ1-1
D gene: TRBD1
V gene: TRBV7-2

CDR3 protein: CASSLETSSYEQYF
CDR3 DNA: TGTGCCAGCAGCTTAGAGACTAGCTCCTACGAGCAGTACTTC
clone size: -
J gene: TRBJ2-7
D gene: -
V gene: TRBV11-2

CDR3 protein: CASNGGGGAGELFF
CDR3 DNA: TGTGCCAGCAATGGGGGGGGTGGTGCCGGGGAGCTGTTTTTT
clone size: -
J gene: TRBJ2-2
D gene: TRBD2
V gene: TRBV6-5

CDR3 protein: CASSLTAASATYEQYF
CDR3 DNA: TGTGCCAGCAGCTTAACTGCGGCTAGCGCAACCTACGAGCAGTACTTC
clone size: -
J gene: TRBJ2-7
D gene: -
V gene: TRBV7-2

CDR3 protein: CASSPGWGTYLTDTQYF
CDR3 DNA: TGTGCCAGCAGCCCTGGTTGGGGCACCTACCTCACAGATACGCAGTATTTT
clone size: once
J gene: TRBJ2-3
D gene: -
V gene: TRBV5-6

CDR3 protein: CASSSQNQETQYF
CDR3 DNA: TGTGCCAGCAGTTCTCAGAACCAAGAGACCCAGTACTTC
clone size: -
J gene: TRBJ2-5
D gene: -
V gene: TRBV12-3/TRBV12-4

CDR3 protein: CASSSQGGTGNTIYF
CDR3 DNA: TGTGCCAGCAGCTCACAAGGGGGTACTGGAAACACCATATATTTT
clone size: -
J gene: TRBJ1-3
D gene: -
V gene: TRBV14

CDR3 protein: CASRHPRGEGYTF
CDR3 DNA: TGTGCCAGCAGGCATCCCCGGGGGGAGGGCTACACCTTC
clone size: -
J gene: TRBJ1-2
D gene: -
V gene: TRBV28

CDR3 protein: CASSIRRGQNTEAFF
CDR3 DNA: TGTGCCAGCAGCATCCGTAGGGGGCAGAACACTGAAGCTTTCTTT
clone size: -
J gene: TRBJ1-1
D gene: TRBD1
V gene: TRBV11-1

CDR3 protein: CASSPRSGANQPQHF
CDR3 DNA: TGTGCCAGCTCACCACGCTCTGGGGCCAATCAGCCCCAGCATTTT
clone size: -
J gene: TRBJ1-5
D gene: -
V gene: TRBV18

CDR3 protein: CASSSQRTPSGGPPKTQYF
CDR3 DNA: TGTGCCAGCAGTTCCCAACGAACTCCTAGCGGGGGCCCCCCGAAGACCCAGTACTTC
clone size: -
J gene: TRBJ2-5
D gene: TRBD2
V gene: TRBV6-4

CDR3 protein: CAWSRDSNSPLHF
CDR3 DNA: TGTGCCTGGAGCCGGGACAGTAATTCACCCCTCCACTTT
clone size: -
J gene: TRBJ1-6
D gene: TRBD1
V gene: TRBV30

CDR3 protein: CASSGTGVSDTQYF
CDR3 DNA: TGTGCCAGTAGCGGAACAGGGGTCTCAGATACGCAGTATTTT
clone size: -
J gene: TRBJ2-3
D gene: TRBD1
V gene: TRBV19

CDR3 protein: CAWSVKGSGELFF
CDR3 DNA: TGTGCCTGGAGTGTAAAGGGGTCCGGGGAGCTGTTTTTT
clone size: -
J gene: TRBJ2-2
D gene: -
V gene: TRBV30

CDR3 protein: CASRQAGGLQETQYF
CDR3 DNA: TGCGCCAGCAGACAAGCGGGGGGGCTCCAAGAGACCCAGTACTTC
clone size: -
J gene: TRBJ2-5
D gene: TRBD2
V gene: TRBV5-1

CDR3 protein: CASSLDRDQVDTQYF
CDR3 DNA: TGTGCCAGCAGCCTGGACAGGGACCAAGTGGATACGCAGTATTTT
clone size: -
J gene: TRBJ2-3
D gene: TRBD1
V gene: TRBV5-6

CDR3 protein: CASRPTRDRGIDEQFF
CDR3 DNA: TGTGCCAGCAGACCTACTAGGGACAGGGGGATAGATGAGCAGTTCTTC
clone size: -
J gene: TRBJ2-1
D gene: TRBD1
V gene: TRBV3-1/TRBV3-2

CDR3 protein: CASSYSLGNTEAFF
CDR3 DNA: TGTGCCAGCAGTTACTCGCTCGGTAACACTGAAGCTTTCTTT
clone size: -
J gene: TRBJ1-1
D gene: -
V gene: TRBV6-6

CDR3 protein: CASSPGQAATNEKLFF
CDR3 DNA: TGTGCCAGCAGCCCCGGCCAGGCTGCAACTAATGAAAAACTGTTTTTT
clone size: -
J gene: TRBJ1-4
D gene: -
V gene: TRBV7-9

CDR3 protein: CASSILGTPSYNEQFF
CDR3 DNA: TGTGCCAGTAGTATTTTAGGGACACCGTCCTACAATGAGCAGTTCTTC
clone size: once
J gene: TRBJ2-1
D gene: -
V gene: TRBV19

CDR3 protein: CASRRTGDEPQHF
CDR3 DNA: TGCGCCAGCAGAAGAACAGGGGATGAGCCCCAGCATTTT
clone size: -
J gene: TRBJ1-5
D gene: TRBD1
V gene: TRBV10-2

CDR3 protein: CASSLVTVYNEQFF
CDR3 DNA: TGTGCCAGCAGCCTCGTGACAGTTTACAATGAGCAGTTCTTC
clone size: few
J gene: TRBJ2-1
D gene: -
V gene: TRBV7-2

CDR3 protein: CASSLTGGAQNQPQHF
CDR3 DNA: TGTGCCAGTAGTCTAACTGGGGGGGCGCAGAATCAGCCCCAGCATTTT
clone size: -
J gene: TRBJ1-5
D gene: -
V gene: TRBV19

CDR3 protein: CAISGQGYGYTF
CDR3 DNA: TGTGCCATCAGTGGACAGGGGTATGGCTACACCTTC
clone size: -
J gene: TRBJ1-2
D gene: TRBD1
V gene: TRBV10-3